This TCR beta chain was captured in a study of immune characterization of retroperitoneal liposarcoma. By proportion, this clonotype is medium-sized. The CDR3 is made up of 16 amino acids. Trimming cost V 1 base and J 3 bases, with 14 bases left between them. Germline lookup yields CDR1 SGHTA and CDR2 FQGNSA. TCRdb re-called the PCR reads with MiXCR, one entry per CDR3 protein. The sample yields over 1,000 distinct CDR3 sequences, about 19% seen once. The chain couples TRBV7-2 to TRBJ2-3; D remains unclear. The sequenced sample consisted of tumor tissue. This receptor was taken from a male donor with retroperitoneal liposarcoma. CDR3 DNA sequence: TGTGCCAGCAGCTTAGGGATCCAGCTCGGGACAGATACGCAGTATTTT. It yields the protein CASSLGIQLGTDTQYF.